This T cell receptor (beta chain) was sequenced in a study of cytomegalovirus exposure and HLA in healthy donors. Notes on this clone: Its antigen is unknown.

PCR was performed using 60 Vbeta and 13 Jbeta primers. Assay: immunoSEQ multiplex PCR; the TCRdb copy retains only in-frame clones and omits some. Among a few hundred thousand clones, about 80% were seen once, and the ten largest hold about 1.4%. Overall study findings and caveats: The authors judged a highly shared variant cluster likely a sequencing artifact. Many donors shared some public TCRs, even though most TCR sequences were rare. In a later analysis, HLA-C alleles had the fewest associated TCRs, DRB1 alleles the most.

The source material was PBMCs. The origin of this receptor is a girl aged 10 to 17 in good health and CMV-seronegative.

CDR3 nucleotide sequence: TGCGCCAGCAGCTTGGTCGGCGGGGGCGACCAAGAGACCCAGTACTTC. Its protein is CASSLVGGGDQETQYF. This rearrangement joins TRBV5-1 to TRBJ2-5; D perhaps matches TRBD2 (7 bases). V shed 0 bases and J shed 0 bases, with 12 bases lying between them. Per the germline V gene, CDR1 is SGHRS and CDR2 is YFSETQ. CDR3 length: 16 residues.